These 26 T cell receptor beta chains share one sample of origin, sequenced in a study of shared clonotypes between healthy human individuals. Data came from immunoSEQ multiplex PCR; TCRdb stores just in-frame clones and leaves some out. The repertoire has about 2.3 million clones, 80% to 95% of them found once; the top ten carry about 0.37%. Source material: naive CD4+ T cells from PBMCs. Sample subset: CD45RA+ positively selected. The origin of the receptors is a man aged 18 to 29 in good health. Some clones in this sample may be carry-over from other donors' samples.

Note on this clone: Other DNA sequences within the sample encode an identical CDR3. The J gene is TRBJ1-1, the V gene TRBV18; no clear D. Germline loops: CDR1 KGHSH, CDR2 LQKENI. The CDR3 runs to 13 residues. Trimming removed 2 bases at V and 1 base at J, with 5 bases between. The chain's CDR3 is CASSPNTNTEAFF. Written as DNA, the CDR3 is TGTGCCAGCTCACCAAATACGAACACTGAAGCTTTCTTT. Supplemented by reference TRBV18 and TRBJ1-1, the full variable domain reads NAGVMQNPRHLVRRRGQEARLRCSPMKGHSHVYWYRQLPEEGLKFMVYLQKENIIDESGMPKERFSAEFPKEGPSILRIQQVVRGDSAAYFCASSPNTNTEAFFGQGTRLTVV.

The J gene is TRBJ2-5, the V gene TRBV27; TRBD2 is a possible D gene (5 bases). Germline-derived CDR1 and CDR2 are MNHEY and SMNVEV (reference sequence). V was trimmed by 6 bases and J by 4 bases, leaving 18 bases between them. The CDR3 runs 15 residues. The CDR3 nucleotides read TGTGCCAGCAGCCCCGTCCTAGCTTTCGGAGAGACCCAGTACTTC. Translation gives CASSPVLAFGETQYF.

The CDR3 nucleotides are TGTGCCAGCAGCTTAGGGACAGCTCAGGCTGGCTACACCTTC. This codes for CASSLGTAQAGYTF. V usage is TRBV7-2 and J usage is TRBJ1-2, with D possibly being TRBD1 (6 bases). This CDR3 has 14 amino acids. V was pared by 1 base and J by 7 bases, with 13 bases between. CDR1 is SGHTA, CDR2 FQGNSA, per germline.

This chain links TRBV27 with TRBJ2-7, with 7 bases lining up with TRBD1. Germline V gene lookup returns CDR1 MNHEY and CDR2 SMNVEV (reference sequence). This CDR3 comprises 13 residues. J was trimmed by 0 bases and V by 8 bases; bases with no gene match: 4. CDR3 amino acids: CASLDRSSYEQYF. The CDR3 DNA is TGTGCCAGCCTGGACAGGTCCTCCTACGAGCAGTACTTC.

The chain links TRBV5-6 to TRBJ2-7, with 8 bases that match TRBD2. CDR3 length: 15 residues. Looked up from germline, CDR1 is SGHDT and CDR2 is YYEEEE. Losses at the gene ends were 1 base for V and 2 bases for J; bases not matched to a gene: 5. CDR3 DNA sequence: TGTGCCAGCAGCTTGTCCGGGAGGGCCACCTACGAGCAGTACTTC. This codes for CASSLSGRATYEQYF.

This chain joins TRBV7-3 and TRBJ2-5, with a weak D call TRBD2 (5 bases). The CDR3 totals 18 residues. CDR1 is SGHTA and CDR2 is FQGTGA in the germline V gene. V was shortened by 1 base and J by 5 bases, with 23 bases between the two germline ends. The CDR3 spells CASSLMGSPSGIIETQYF. CDR3 DNA sequence: TGTGCCAGCAGCTTAATGGGTTCTCCATCGGGAATAATTGAGACCCAGTACTTC.

The V and J genes are TRBV7-6 and TRBJ2-5; TRBD2 matches at 16 bases. CDR1 and CDR2 (germline): SGHVS, FNYEAQ. The CDR3 is 18 amino acids. The ends lost 4 bases at V and 5 bases at J; junction bases unmatched: 10. This chain's CDR3 is CASSSTGTSGRALETQYF. The CDR3 bases are TGTGCCAGCAGCTCCACCGGGACTAGCGGGAGGGCCTTGGAGACCCAGTACTTC.

V is TRBV21-1 and J is TRBJ2-3; the table's D call, TRBD1, has no DNA check behind it. TRBV21-1 is marked as a pseudogene. The CDR3 loop spans 16 amino acids. This CDR3 reads CARPLSGHLNTDTQYF. The CDR3 nucleotides are TGTGCCAGGCCTCTATCGGGACACTTAAACACAGATACGCAGTATTTT.

The chain uses TRBV5-1 and TRBJ1-5; possibly TRBD1 for D (6 bases). V was cut by 1 base and J by 7 bases, with 12 bases left in between. CDR1 is SGHRS and CDR2 is YFSETQ in the germline V gene. This CDR3 has 14 residues. CDR3 DNA: TGCGCCAGCAGCTTGTTTGGGGGCGGGCAGCCCCAGCATTTT. Translating it yields CASSLFGGGQPQHF.

In its sample, this clone was seen a few times. The rearrangement uses TRBV28 and TRBJ1-5, with D perhaps TRBD1 (5 bases). Per the germline V gene, CDR1 is MDHEN and CDR2 is SYDVKM. Trimming took 7 bases from V and 4 from J, leaving 14 bases between them. CDR3 length: 14 residues. The CDR3 loop reads CASITVGGNQPQHF. The CDR3 bases are TGTGCCAGCATAACCGTTGGGGGAAATCAGCCCCAGCATTTT.

The chain links TRBV4-2 to TRBJ1-2, with 8 bases identical to TRBD1. The CDR3 length is 14 residues. CDR1 is LGHNA and CDR2 is YNFKEQ in the germline V gene. With V trimmed by 0 bases and J by 7 bases, 4 bases remained unmatched. CDR3 amino acids: CASSQEPGTGGYTF. The CDR3 DNA is TGTGCCAGCAGCCAAGAACCGGGGACAGGTGGCTACACCTTC.

This clone was seen just once. Other DNA sequences from this sample encode an identical CDR3 as well. The rearrangement links TRBV20-1 to TRBJ2-7; no clear D gene. Deletions cut 3 bases from V and 2 bases from J, with 5 bases between. The germline gives CDR1 DFQATT, CDR2 SNEGSKA (reference sequence). This CDR3 has 11 amino acids. The CDR3, as DNA: TGCAGTGCTAGTCCCACCTACGAGCAGTACTTC. It yields the protein CSASPTYEQYF.

CDR3 sequence reads: CASSLEGQLYGYTF. The CDR3 nucleotides read TGTGCCAGCAGCTTGGAAGGACAGCTCTATGGCTACACCTTC. The chain couples TRBV5-5 to TRBJ1-2; D possibly corresponds to TRBD1 (6 bases). The CDR3 has 14 amino acids. Trimming cost V 0 bases and J 4 bases, with 10 bases left between them. Germline CDR1 is SGHKS and CDR2 is YYEKEE (reference sequence).

About this clone: The sample holds other DNA sequences that translate to the same CDR3. The chain couples TRBV29-1 to TRBJ1-3; D is unresolved. Germline assignment: CDR1 SQVTM and CDR2 ANQGSEA. CDR3 length: 13 amino acids. V lost 4 bases to trimming and J lost 2 bases, with 9 bases between them. For the CDR3, the DNA is TGCAGCGTTGCGACCTACACTGGAAACACCATATATTTT. It is translated as CSVATYTGNTIYF.

This sequence joins TRBV18 and TRBJ1-2; 12 bases align to TRBD1. This CDR3 comprises 14 residues. The trim removed 6 bases at V and 8 bases at J, leaving 7 bases unmatched. Germline-derived CDR1 and CDR2 are KGHSH and LQKENI. DNA of the CDR3: TGTGCCAGCTCCCAAGGGACAGGGGGCCGGGGCTACACCTTC. Translating gives CASSQGTGGRGYTF.

J is TRBJ2-3 and V is TRBV7-6; 10 nucleotides align to TRBD2. The germline gives CDR1 SGHVS, CDR2 FNYEAQ. This CDR3 spans 15 amino acids. The V segment lost 4 bases and the J segment 5 bases; nucleotides outside the gene matches: 6. As DNA, the CDR3 is TGTGCCAGCAGCTCTAGCGGGAGTTGGCAAGATACGCAGTATTTT. Its translation: CASSSSGSWQDTQYF.

The chain carries TRBV29-1 and TRBJ2-1, with 16 nucleotides matching TRBD2. The CDR3 sequence is 20 residues long. J was trimmed by 6 bases and V by 3 bases; bases with no gene match: 17. Germline lookup yields CDR1 SQVTM and CDR2 ANQGSEA. CDR3 nucleotide sequence: TGCAGCGTTGAGGGGCTAGGGACTAGCGGGAGGGTATTAGGACTCAATGAGCAGTTCTTC. It is translated as CSVEGLGTSGRVLGLNEQFF.

V usage is TRBV5-1 and J usage is TRBJ2-5, with D possibly matching TRBD2 (6 bases). This CDR3 region has 15 residues. Germline CDR1 and CDR2: SGHRS and YFSETQ. Trimming took off 3 bases at V and 1 base at J, with 13 bases between the two ends. The CDR3 DNA sequence: TGCGCCAGCAGCTCTTTCGGGACTTCCCAAGAGACCCAGTACTTC. Translation gives CASSSFGTSQETQYF.

Comment on this clone: The same CDR3 also results from other DNA sequences found in this sample. V usage is TRBV5-4 and J usage is TRBJ2-3; 8 positions agree with TRBD2. CDR3 length: 14 amino acids. Germline V gene data show CDR1 as SGHNT and CDR2 as YYREEE (reference sequence). The trim removed 3 bases at V and 2 bases at J, leaving 2 bases unmatched. The CDR3, as DNA: TGTGCCAGCAGCTCGGGGGGGTACACAGATACGCAGTATTTT. Protein sequence: CASSSGGYTDTQYF.

This clone has a single count. This chain uses TRBV2 with TRBJ1-1; D unclear. Germline lookup yields CDR1 SNHLY and CDR2 FYNNEI. Trimming removed 4 bases at V and 2 bases at J, with 8 bases between. The CDR3 totals 13 residues. CDR3 in amino acids: CASSAGINTEAFF. The CDR3 region has the DNA TGTGCCAGCAGTGCCGGGATAAACACTGAAGCTTTCTTT.

This rearrangement joins TRBV9 to TRBJ2-3; 8 nucleotides agree with TRBD2. This CDR3 spans 15 amino acids. J gave up 4 bases and V 4 bases, and 8 bases lay outside the gene matches. Per germline, CDR1 SGDLS and CDR2 YYNGEE. CDR3 DNA sequence: TGTGCCAGCAGCCCTACGACGGGAGGGGCAGATACGCAGTATTTT. Its translation is CASSPTTGGADTQYF.

V gene TRBV7-9 combines with J gene TRBJ1-2; D gene ambiguous. The CDR3 has 14 residues. V was cut by 3 bases and J by 6 bases, with 14 bases left in between. Looked up from germline, CDR1 is SEHNR and CDR2 is FQNEAQ (reference sequence). CDR3 sequence: CASSLLRYEDGYTF. DNA for the CDR3: TGTGCCAGCAGCTTGTTACGGTACGAGGATGGCTACACCTTC.

The chain recombines TRBV5-8 with TRBJ2-5; D not certain. The V gene's germline CDR1 is SGHTS and CDR2 YDEGEE. The CDR3 runs 13 residues. Trimming left V 0 bases short and J 5 bases short, with 8 bases between. The CDR3, as DNA: TGTGCCAGCAGCTTGGGGGGTCTGGAGACCCAGTACTTC. Its protein is CASSLGGLETQYF.

CDR3 region: CASSGTHRSSYEQYF. In nucleotides, the CDR3 is TGTGCCAGCAGCGGAACCCACAGGAGCTCCTACGAGCAGTACTTC. The chain carries TRBV6-1 and TRBJ2-7; TRBD1 might be the D (5 bases). V was clipped by 6 bases and J by 0 bases, with 15 bases between them. The CDR3 loop spans 15 amino acids. Per the germline V gene, CDR1 is MNHNS and CDR2 is SASEGT.

The chain recombines TRBV29-1 with TRBJ2-5, with 9 bases lining up with TRBD1. Looked up from germline, CDR1 is SQVTM and CDR2 is ANQGSEA. The CDR3 spans 14 residues. V trimming: 3 bases; J trimming: 4 bases; junction bases outside the gene matches: 6. The CDR3 spells CSVEPGQGGETQYF. In DNA, the CDR3 is TGCAGCGTTGAGCCGGGACAGGGAGGAGAGACCCAGTACTTC.

The V and J genes are TRBV7-2 and TRBJ2-2, with 16 bases lining up with TRBD2. V lost 6 bases and J lost 2; bases outside the gene matches: 6. This CDR3 contains 18 residues. Germline V lookup: CDR1 SGHTA, CDR2 FQGNSA. The CDR3 sequence: CASRIGTSGRGNTGELFF. The DNA of the CDR3 is TGTGCCAGCAGGATCGGGACTAGCGGGAGGGGAAACACCGGGGAGCTGTTTTTT.